This TCR beta chain was found in a study of T cell repertoires in cytomegalovirus infection. Background on the study: Through public TCR beta signatures, both CMV infection and matching HLA type were indicated. Findings and caveats of the study: Dominating the ex vivo response were TCR beta clonotypes that were CMV-specific and HLA-C-restricted.

The CDR3 extends over 12 amino acids. Germline CDR1 MNHNS, CDR2 SASEGT. V lost 10 bases, J lost 6 bases, and 8 bases stayed unmatched. To note about this clonotype: Its antigen is unknown.

TCRdb independently ran MiXCR on the reads; one entry per CDR3 protein. Here the sample spans about 310,000 distinct CDR3 sequences, about 8.8% being singletons. Sequencing used PBMCs. This sequence was found in a human donor in good health (CMV status not recorded). Some clones in this sample may be carry-over from other donors' samples. V and J are TRBV6-1 and TRBJ1-2, with 7 bases matching TRBD1. For the CDR3, the DNA is TGTGCCACCCAGACAGGGAAGCATGGCTACACCTTC. This gives the protein CATQTGKHGYTF.